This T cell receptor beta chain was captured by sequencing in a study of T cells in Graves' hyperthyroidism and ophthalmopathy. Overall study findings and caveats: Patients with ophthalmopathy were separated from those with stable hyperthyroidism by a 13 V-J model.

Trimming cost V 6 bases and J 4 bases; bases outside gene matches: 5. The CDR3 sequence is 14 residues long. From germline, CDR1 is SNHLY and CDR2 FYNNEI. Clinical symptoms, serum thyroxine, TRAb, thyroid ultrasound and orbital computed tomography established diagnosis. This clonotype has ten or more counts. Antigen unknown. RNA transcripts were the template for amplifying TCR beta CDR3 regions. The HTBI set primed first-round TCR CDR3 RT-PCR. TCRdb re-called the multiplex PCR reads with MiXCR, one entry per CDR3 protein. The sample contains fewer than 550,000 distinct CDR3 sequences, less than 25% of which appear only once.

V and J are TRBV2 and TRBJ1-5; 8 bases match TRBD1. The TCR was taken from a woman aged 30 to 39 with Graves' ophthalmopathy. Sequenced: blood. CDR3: CASRDGQGNQPQHF. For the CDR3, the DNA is TGTGCCAGCAGGGACGGACAGGGAAATCAGCCCCAGCATTTT.